This T cell receptor (beta chain) was recovered during a study of chemoradiotherapy in HPV16-positive cancers. The CDR3 is 15 residues long. The V and J ends lost 4 bases and 5 bases respectively, with 18 bases between them. Germline CDR1 SGHTA, CDR2 FQGNSA. Clones were sequenced by immunoSEQ multiplex PCR, and TCRdb holds only the in-frame ones, with some missing. The sample has about 53,000 clones; more than 75% are singletons. This clonotype was obtained from a human donor with HPV-associated anogenital cancer. The input for sequencing was blood, taken from a patient who underwent chemoradiotherapy. V is TRBV7-2 and J is TRBJ2-7; D might be TRBD1 (8 bases). The CDR3 nucleotides read TGTGCCAGCAGCTCAGGGGGGGCAGGGGGCCACGAGCAGTACTTC. Protein product: CASSSGGAGGHEQYF.